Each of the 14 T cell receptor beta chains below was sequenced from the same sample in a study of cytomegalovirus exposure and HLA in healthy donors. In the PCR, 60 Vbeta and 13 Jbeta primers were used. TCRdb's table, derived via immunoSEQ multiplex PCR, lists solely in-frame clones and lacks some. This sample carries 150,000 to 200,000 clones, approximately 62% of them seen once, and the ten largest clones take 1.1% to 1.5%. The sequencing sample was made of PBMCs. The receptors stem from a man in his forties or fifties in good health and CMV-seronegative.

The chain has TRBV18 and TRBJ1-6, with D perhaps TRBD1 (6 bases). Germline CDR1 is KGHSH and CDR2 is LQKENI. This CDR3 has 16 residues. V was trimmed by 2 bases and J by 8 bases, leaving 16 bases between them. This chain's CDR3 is CASSPWAGDGDSPLHF. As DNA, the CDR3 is TGTGCCAGCTCACCATGGGCAGGGGACGGGGATTCACCCCTCCACTTT.

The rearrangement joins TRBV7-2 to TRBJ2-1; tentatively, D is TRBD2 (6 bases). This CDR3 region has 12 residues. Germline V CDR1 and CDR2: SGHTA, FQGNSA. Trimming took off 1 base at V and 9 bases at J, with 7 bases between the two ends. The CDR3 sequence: CASSLVGGEQFF. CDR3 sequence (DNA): TGTGCCAGCAGCTTAGTGGGGGGTGAGCAGTTCTTC.

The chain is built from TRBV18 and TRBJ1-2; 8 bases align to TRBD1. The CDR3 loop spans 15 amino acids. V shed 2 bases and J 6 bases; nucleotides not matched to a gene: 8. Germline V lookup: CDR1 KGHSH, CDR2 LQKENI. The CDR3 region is CASSPNTDRGNGYTF. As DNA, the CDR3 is TGTGCCAGCTCACCAAATACAGACAGGGGCAATGGCTACACCTTC.

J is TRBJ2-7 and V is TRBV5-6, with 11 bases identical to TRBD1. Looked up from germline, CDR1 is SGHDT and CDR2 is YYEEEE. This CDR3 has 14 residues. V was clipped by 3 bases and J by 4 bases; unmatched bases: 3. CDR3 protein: CASSYGTGGYEQYF. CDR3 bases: TGTGCCAGCAGCTACGGGACAGGGGGGTACGAGCAGTACTTC.

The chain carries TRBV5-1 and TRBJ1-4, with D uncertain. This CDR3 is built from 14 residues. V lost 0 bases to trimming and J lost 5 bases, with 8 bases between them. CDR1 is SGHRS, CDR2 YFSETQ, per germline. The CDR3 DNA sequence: TGCGCCAGCAGCTTGGGACTCCAGAATGAAAAACTGTTTTTT. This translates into CASSLGLQNEKLFF.

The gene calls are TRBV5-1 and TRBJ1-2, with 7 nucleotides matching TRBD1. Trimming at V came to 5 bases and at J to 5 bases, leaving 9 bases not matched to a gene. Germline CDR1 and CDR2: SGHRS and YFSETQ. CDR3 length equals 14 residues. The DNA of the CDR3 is TGCGCCAGCAGGGAAAACCCACAGGGGTATGGCTACACCTTC. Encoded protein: CASRENPQGYGYTF. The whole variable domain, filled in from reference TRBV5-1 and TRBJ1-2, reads KAGVTQTPRYLIKTRGQQVTLSCSPISGHRSVSWYQQTPGQGLQFLFEYFSETQRNKGNFPGRFSGRQFSNSRSEMNVSTLELGDSALYLCASRENPQGYGYTFGSGTRLTVV.

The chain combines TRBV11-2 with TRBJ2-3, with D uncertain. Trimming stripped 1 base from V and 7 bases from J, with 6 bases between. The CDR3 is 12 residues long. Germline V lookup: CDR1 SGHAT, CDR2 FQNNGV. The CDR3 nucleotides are TGTGCCAGCAGCTTAGGTCGGTATACGCAGTATTTT. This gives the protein CASSLGRYTQYF.

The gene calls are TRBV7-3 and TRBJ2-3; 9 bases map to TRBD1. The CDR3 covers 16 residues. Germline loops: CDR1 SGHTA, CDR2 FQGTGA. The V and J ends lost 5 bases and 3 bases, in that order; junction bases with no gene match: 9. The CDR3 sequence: CASSTGPGTGTDTQYF. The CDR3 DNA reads TGTGCCAGCAGCACTGGACCCGGGACAGGGACAGATACGCAGTATTTT.

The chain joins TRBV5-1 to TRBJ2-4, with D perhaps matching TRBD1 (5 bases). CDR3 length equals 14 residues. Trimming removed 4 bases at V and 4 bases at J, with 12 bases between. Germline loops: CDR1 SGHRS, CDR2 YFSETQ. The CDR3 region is CASSLTEFKNIQYF. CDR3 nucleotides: TGCGCCAGCAGCCTGACAGAATTTAAAAACATTCAGTACTTC.

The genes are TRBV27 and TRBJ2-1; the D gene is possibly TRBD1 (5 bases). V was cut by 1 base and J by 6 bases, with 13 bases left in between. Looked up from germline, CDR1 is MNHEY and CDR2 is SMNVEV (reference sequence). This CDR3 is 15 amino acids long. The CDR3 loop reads CASSLYQGAGNEQFF. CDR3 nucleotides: TGTGCCAGCAGTTTATACCAGGGTGCAGGCAATGAGCAGTTCTTC.

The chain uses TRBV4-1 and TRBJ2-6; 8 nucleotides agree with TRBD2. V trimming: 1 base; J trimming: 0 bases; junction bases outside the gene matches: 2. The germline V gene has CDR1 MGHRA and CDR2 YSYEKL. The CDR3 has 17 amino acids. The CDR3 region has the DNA TGCGCCAGCAGCCAAGGCCGGGGGGGCTCTGGGGCCAACGTCCTGACTTTC. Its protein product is CASSQGRGGSGANVLTF.

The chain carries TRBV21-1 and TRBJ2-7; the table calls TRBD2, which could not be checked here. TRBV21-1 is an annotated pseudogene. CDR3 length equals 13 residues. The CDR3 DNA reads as TGTGCCAGCAGCCCCGGGAGCTCCTACGAGCAGTACTTC. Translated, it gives CASSPGSSYEQYF.

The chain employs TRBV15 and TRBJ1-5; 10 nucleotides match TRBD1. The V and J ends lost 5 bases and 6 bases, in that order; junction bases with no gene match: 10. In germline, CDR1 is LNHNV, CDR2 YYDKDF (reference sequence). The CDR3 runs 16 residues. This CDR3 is CATSRWDRGVSQPQHF. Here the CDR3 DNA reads TGTGCCACCAGCCGATGGGACAGGGGAGTCAGTCAGCCCCAGCATTTT.

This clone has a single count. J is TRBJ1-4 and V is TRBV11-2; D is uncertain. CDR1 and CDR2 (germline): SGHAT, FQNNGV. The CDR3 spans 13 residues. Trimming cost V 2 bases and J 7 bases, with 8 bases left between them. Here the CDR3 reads CASSLRVGEKLFF. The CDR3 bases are TGTGCCAGCAGCTTACGGGTGGGTGAAAAACTGTTTTTT.